This T cell receptor (beta chain) originates from a study of cytomegalovirus exposure and HLA in healthy donors. General observations from the study: CMV serostatus was the only immune exposure information that was available. In an earlier analysis, most TCR beta V segments were productive about 87% or about 30% of the time.

Researchers ran the PCR with 60 Vbeta and 13 Jbeta primers. Only in-frame clones appear in the TCRdb table, and some are missing; sequencing was by immunoSEQ multiplex PCR. The sample shows tens of thousands of clones, approximately 80% of them seen only once. As concerns this clone: What it binds is unknown.

This TCR derives from a young woman in good health and CMV-seronegative. The sample taken for sequencing was PBMCs.

CDR3 residues: CATSNRVQPQHF. Here the CDR3 DNA reads TGTGCCACATCGAACAGGGTTCAGCCCCAGCATTTT. The chain has TRBV6-1 and TRBJ1-5; D might be TRBD1 (6 bases). The germline CDR1 and CDR2 sequences are MNHNS and SASEGT. Trimming stripped 10 bases from V and 6 bases from J, with 13 bases between. This CDR3 is 12 amino acids long.